This TCR beta chain was identified during a study of cytomegalovirus exposure and HLA in healthy donors. As concerns this clone: What it recognizes is unknown. The same CDR3 also results from other DNA sequences found in this sample.

V dropped 6 bases and J dropped 8; count of bases not matched to a gene: 2. This CDR3 is built from 12 residues. CDR1 is SEHNR, CDR2 FQNEAQ, per germline (reference sequence). Profiled with immunoSEQ multiplex PCR; TCRdb holds only in-frame clones, not every one. Here the sample spans some 150,000 clones, approximately 88% being singletons. Notes on the study in general: Researchers catalogued roughly 170 TCR beta chains as cytomegalovirus-associated. Most TCR sequences were uncommon, yet certain public TCRs appeared in many donors.

The sequenced sample was PBMCs. V and J are TRBV7-9 and TRBJ2-1; 9 bases agree with TRBD1. The TCR was taken from a man between 18 and 29 years old in good health and CMV-seropositive. The CDR3 is CASSRTGDEQFF. As DNA, the CDR3 is TGTGCCAGCAGTCGGACAGGGGATGAGCAGTTCTTC.